This T cell receptor beta chain originates from a study of tumor-infiltrating lymphocytes in oesophageal squamous cell carcinoma. CDR1 and CDR2 from the germline V gene are MNHNS and SASEGT. After removal of 6 bases from V and 1 base from J, the junction contained 13 bases not matched to a gene. There are 17 residues in the CDR3. This clonotype was counted many times. TCRdb recomputed calls from the PCR reads with MiXCR, one row per CDR3 protein. Of over 15,000 distinct CDR3 sequences listed, roughly half were seen once; the top ten hold roughly 37%. V is TRBV6-1 and J is TRBJ2-3, with 7 bases lining up with TRBD2. Input material: esophageal tumor tissue. The sequence was collected from a female donor with esophageal squamous cell carcinoma. The CDR3 reads CASSLMVVAGGTDTQYF. The CDR3 coding sequence is TGTGCCAGCAGCCTAATGGTGGTAGCGGGTGGCACAGATACGCAGTATTTT.